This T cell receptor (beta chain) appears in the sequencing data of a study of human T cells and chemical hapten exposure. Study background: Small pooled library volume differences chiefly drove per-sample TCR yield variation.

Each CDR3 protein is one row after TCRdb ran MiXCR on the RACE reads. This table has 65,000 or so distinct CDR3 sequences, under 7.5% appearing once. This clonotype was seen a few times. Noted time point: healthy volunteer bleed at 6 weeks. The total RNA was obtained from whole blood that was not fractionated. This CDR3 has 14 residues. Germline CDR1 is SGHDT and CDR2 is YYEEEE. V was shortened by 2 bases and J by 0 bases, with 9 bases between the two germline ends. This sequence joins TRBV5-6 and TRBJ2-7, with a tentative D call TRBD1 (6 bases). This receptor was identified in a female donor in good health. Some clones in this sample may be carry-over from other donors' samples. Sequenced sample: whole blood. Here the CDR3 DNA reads TGTGCCAGCAGCTTCGGGACAATCTCCTACGAGCAGTACTTC. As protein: CASSFGTISYEQYF. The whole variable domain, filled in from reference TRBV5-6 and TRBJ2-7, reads DAGVTQSPTHLIKTRGQQVTLRCSPKSGHDTVSWYQQALGQGPQFIFQYYEEEERQRGNFPDRFSGHQFPNYSSELNVNALLLGDSALYLCASSFGTISYEQYFGPGTRLTVT.